This T cell receptor beta chain came from a study of OX40 agonist ivuxolimab in advanced cancers. The repertoire was sequenced with immunoSEQ multiplex PCR; TCRdb's copy has only in-frame clones and lacks some. In the table there are over 95,000 clones, over 75% of which are singletons. The material sequenced was CD4+ or CD8+ T cells sorted from blood, taken in a trial of the OX40 agonist ivuxolimab. This sequence originates from an adult with an advanced solid tumor such as melanoma, head and neck, liver or kidney cancer.

CDR3 in amino acids: CATPSGERETQYF. In DNA form, the CDR3 reads TGTGCCACCCCCAGCGGGGAGAGAGAGACCCAGTACTTC. This chain uses TRBV21-1 with TRBJ2-5; the table calls TRBD2, which could not be checked here. TRBV21-1 is described as a pseudogene. This CDR3 has 13 residues.